This entry concerns a single T cell receptor beta chain. Trimming took 5 bases from V and 2 from J, leaving 9 bases between them. CDR3 length equals 13 residues. Looked up from germline, CDR1 is MGHDK and CDR2 is SYGVNS. The sample originates from a study of blood T cell repertoires in COVID-19. For the study at large: The study drew acute and convalescent COVID-19 samples from the United States, Italy and Spain.

Methods used by the authors: Amplification with reference gene primers provided the estimates of nucleated cell counts. The method was immunoSEQ multiplex PCR; TCRdb's version includes in-frame clones alone and lacks a portion of them. Clone size and the V and J calls come from that table; the DNA yielded D and trimming. The sample holds roughly 100,000 clones; 89% are singletons and the top ten take about a sixth. The rearrangement joins TRBV25-1 to TRBJ2-5; no clear D gene. Material: peripheral blood. This clonotype was obtained from an elderly woman in a cohort sampled during active COVID-19. CDR3 residues: CASSRSQQETQYF. CDR3 sequence (DNA): TGTGCCAGCAGTCGTAGCCAGCAAGAGACCCAGTACTTC.